This T cell receptor beta chain is from a study of monozygotic twins with inflammatory bowel disease. Study-wide points: No repertoire similarity difference was seen between concordant and discordant twins; power was possibly limited. The analysis yielded no support for one strong signal or clonotype associated with IBD.

Concerning this clonotype itself: Its antigen is unidentified.

One entry per CDR3 protein, without DNA, is what TCRdb gives after re-calling the 5' RACE reads. Its listing shows some 170,000 distinct CDR3 sequences. Germline lookup yields CDR1 MNHNS and CDR2 SASEGT. The CDR3 is 12 residues long. This sequence joins TRBV6-1 and TRBJ2-5; as DNA is missing, the TRBD2 call by TCRdb cannot be tested. Material for sequencing was blood. The source of this sequence is a human donor with ulcerative colitis or Crohn's disease, or a healthy co-twin of an affected twin (not recorded which). The CDR3 sequence is CASSPRGETQYF.